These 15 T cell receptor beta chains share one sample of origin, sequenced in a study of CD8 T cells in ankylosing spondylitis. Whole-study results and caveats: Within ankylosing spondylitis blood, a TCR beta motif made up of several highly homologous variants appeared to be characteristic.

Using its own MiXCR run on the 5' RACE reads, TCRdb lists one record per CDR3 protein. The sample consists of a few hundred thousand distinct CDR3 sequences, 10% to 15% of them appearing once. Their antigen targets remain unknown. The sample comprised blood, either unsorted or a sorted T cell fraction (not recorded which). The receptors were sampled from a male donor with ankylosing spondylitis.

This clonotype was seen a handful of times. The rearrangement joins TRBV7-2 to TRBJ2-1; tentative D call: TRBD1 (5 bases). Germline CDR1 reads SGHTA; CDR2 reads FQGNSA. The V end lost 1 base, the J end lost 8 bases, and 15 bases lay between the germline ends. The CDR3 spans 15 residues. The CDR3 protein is CASSLVAGKGYEQFF. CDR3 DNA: TGTGCCAGCAGCTTAGTGGCTGGAAAGGGGTATGAGCAGTTCTTC.

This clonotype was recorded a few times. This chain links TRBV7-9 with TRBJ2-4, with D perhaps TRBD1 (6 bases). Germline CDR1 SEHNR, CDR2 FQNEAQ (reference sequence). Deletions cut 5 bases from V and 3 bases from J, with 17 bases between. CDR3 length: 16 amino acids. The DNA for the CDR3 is TGTGCCAGCAGCCAGACAGGACCCCAGGGCAAAAACATTCAGTACTTC. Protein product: CASSQTGPQGKNIQYF.

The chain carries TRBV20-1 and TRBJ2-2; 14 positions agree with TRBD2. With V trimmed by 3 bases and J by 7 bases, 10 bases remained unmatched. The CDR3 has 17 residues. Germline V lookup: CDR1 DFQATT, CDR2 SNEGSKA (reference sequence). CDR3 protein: CSASRLAGGTRVGELFF. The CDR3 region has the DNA TGCAGTGCTAGTCGACTAGCGGGAGGGACGCGTGTCGGGGAGCTGTTTTTT.

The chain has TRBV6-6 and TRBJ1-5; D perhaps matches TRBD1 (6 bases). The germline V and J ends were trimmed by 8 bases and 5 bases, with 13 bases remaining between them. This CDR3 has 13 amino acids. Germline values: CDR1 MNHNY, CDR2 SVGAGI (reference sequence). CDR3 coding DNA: TGTGCCAGCGTGGGGGCGCAGGATCAGCCCCAGCATTTT. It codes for CASVGAQDQPQHF.

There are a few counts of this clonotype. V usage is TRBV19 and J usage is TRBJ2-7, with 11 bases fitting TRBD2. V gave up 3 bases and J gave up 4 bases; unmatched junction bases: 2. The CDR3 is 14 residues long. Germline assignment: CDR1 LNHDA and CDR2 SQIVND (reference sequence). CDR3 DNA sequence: TGTGCCAGTAGTATGACTAGCGGGGCATACGAGCAGTACTTC. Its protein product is CASSMTSGAYEQYF.

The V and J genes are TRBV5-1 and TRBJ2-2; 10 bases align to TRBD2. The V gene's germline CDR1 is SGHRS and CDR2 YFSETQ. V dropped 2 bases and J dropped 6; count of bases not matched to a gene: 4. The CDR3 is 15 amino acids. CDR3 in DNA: TGCGCCAGCAGCTTCACTAGCGGGATCCCCGGGGAGCTGTTTTTT. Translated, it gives CASSFTSGIPGELFF.

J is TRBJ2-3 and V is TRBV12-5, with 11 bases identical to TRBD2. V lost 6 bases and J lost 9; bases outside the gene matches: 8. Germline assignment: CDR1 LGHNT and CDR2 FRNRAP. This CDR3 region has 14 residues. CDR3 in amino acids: CASGPLAGEATQYF. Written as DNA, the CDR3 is TGTGCTAGTGGACCACTAGCGGGAGAAGCAACGCAGTATTTT.

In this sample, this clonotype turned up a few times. In DNA form, the CDR3 reads TGCGCCAGCAGCAACCGTGGGACTAGCGGGAGCAATGAGCAGTTCTTC. Its translation: CASSNRGTSGSNEQFF. V gene TRBV5-1 combines with J gene TRBJ2-1, with TRBD2 matching 14 bases. The CDR3 is 16 residues long. V was pared by 4 bases and J by 6 bases, with 6 bases of the junction left unmatched. Per germline, CDR1 SGHRS and CDR2 YFSETQ.

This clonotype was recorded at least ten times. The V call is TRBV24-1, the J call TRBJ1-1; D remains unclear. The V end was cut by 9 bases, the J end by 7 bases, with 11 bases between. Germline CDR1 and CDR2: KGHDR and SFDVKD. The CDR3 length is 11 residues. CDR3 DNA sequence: TGTGCCACCCGGAGCTTTGGTGAAGCTTTCTTT. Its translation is CATRSFGEAFF.

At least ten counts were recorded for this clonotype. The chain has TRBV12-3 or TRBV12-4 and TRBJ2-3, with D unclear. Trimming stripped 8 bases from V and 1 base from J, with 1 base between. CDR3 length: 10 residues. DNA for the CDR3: TGTGCCAGCGGCACAGATACGCAGTATTTT. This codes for CASGTDTQYF.

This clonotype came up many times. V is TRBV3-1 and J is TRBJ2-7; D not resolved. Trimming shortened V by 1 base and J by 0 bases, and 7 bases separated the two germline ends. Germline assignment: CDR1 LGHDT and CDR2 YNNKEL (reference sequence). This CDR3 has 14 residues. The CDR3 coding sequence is TGTGCCAGCAGCCAAGGTCGGAACTCCTACGAGCAGTACGTC. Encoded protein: CASSQGRNSYEQYV.

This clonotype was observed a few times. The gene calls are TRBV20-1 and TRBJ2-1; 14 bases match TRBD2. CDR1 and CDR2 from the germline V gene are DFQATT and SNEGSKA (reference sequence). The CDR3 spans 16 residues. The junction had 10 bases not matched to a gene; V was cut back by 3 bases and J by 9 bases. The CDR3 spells CSARGGLAGENGEQFF. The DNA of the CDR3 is TGCAGTGCTAGGGGGGGACTAGCGGGAGAGAATGGTGAGCAGTTCTTC.

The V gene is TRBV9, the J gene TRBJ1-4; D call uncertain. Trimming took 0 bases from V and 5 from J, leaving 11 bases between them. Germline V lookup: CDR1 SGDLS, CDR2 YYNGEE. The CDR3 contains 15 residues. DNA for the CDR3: TGTGCCAGCAGCGTAGGTGCGACATCGAATGAAAAACTGTTTTTT. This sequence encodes CASSVGATSNEKLFF.

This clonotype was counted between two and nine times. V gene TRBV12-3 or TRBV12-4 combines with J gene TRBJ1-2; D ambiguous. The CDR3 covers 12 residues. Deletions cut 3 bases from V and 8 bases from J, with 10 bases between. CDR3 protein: CASSFSGRGYTF. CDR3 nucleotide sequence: TGTGCCAGCAGTTTTTCTGGGAGGGGCTACACCTTC.

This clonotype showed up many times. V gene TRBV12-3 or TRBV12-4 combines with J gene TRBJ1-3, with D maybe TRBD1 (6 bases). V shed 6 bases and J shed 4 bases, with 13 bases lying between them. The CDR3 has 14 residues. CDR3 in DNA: TGTGCCAGCAGGAAAACAGGGTCAGGAAACACCATATATTTT. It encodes CASRKTGSGNTIYF.